The 14 T cell receptor beta chains presented below share a single source sample, sequenced in a study of T cell repertoires in cytomegalovirus infection (dated by TCRdb to the late 2010s). The reads were generated on an Illumina HiSeq 1500. TCRdb cleaned the public reads at Q25 with fastp, built clones with MiXCR and kept in-frame beta chains. CDR3 protein duplicates are merged, each entry listing the most common genes and DNA. The sample has around 530,000 distinct CDR3 sequences on record, about 15% of them singletons. Jointly, the top ten make up around 25% of the sample. Sequences were obtained from CD8+ T cells from PBMCs. Receptors were obtained from a human donor in good health (CMV status not recorded). Some clones in this sample may be carry-over from other donors' samples.

This clonotype showed up many times. The rearrangement joins TRBV2 to TRBJ2-3, with 9 bases aligning to TRBD1. The CDR3 runs to 15 residues. Germline CDR1 reads SNHLY; CDR2 reads FYNNEI. V lost 6 bases, J lost 3 bases, and 7 bases stayed unmatched. The CDR3 sequence is CASSAQGARTDTQYF. Written as DNA, the CDR3 is TGTGCCAGCAGCGCACAGGGGGCAAGGACAGATACGCAGTATTTT.

V usage is TRBV6-1 and J usage is TRBJ1-4; 7 nucleotides line up with TRBD1. The CDR3 extends over 15 amino acids. Germline CDR1 reads MNHNS; CDR2 reads SASEGT. Germline trimming cut 6 bases from V and 4 bases from J; bases unmatched to any gene: 8. The CDR3 coding sequence is TGTGCCAGCAGCCAACAGGGGAGGAATAATGAAAAACTGTTTTTT. Protein product: CASSQQGRNNEKLFF.

Many counts were recorded for this clonotype. This sequence joins TRBV4-1 and TRBJ1-2; 8 positions match TRBD1. Germline V gene data show CDR1 as MGHRA and CDR2 as YSYEKL. The CDR3 contains 15 residues. Trimming removed 4 bases from V and 5 bases from J; junction bases left unmatched: 9. The CDR3: CASSPNRGDKYGYTF. The CDR3 coding sequence is TGCGCCAGCAGCCCTAACAGGGGGGACAAGTATGGCTACACCTTC.

The V gene is TRBV7-9, the J gene TRBJ2-5, with a tentative D call TRBD1 (6 bases). Looked up from germline, CDR1 is SEHNR and CDR2 is FQNEAQ (reference sequence). V was pared by 4 bases and J by 0 bases, with 18 bases between. The CDR3 extends over 17 amino acids. Written as DNA, the CDR3 is TGTGCCAGCAGCTCCCTGGGTAAAGGACAGTACCAAGAGACCCAGTACTTC. It encodes CASSSLGKGQYQETQYF.

This clonotype was counted ten times or more. This rearrangement joins TRBV12-3 or TRBV12-4 to TRBJ2-7; perhaps TRBD2 as D (6 bases). Trimming took off 6 bases at V and 6 bases at J, with 21 bases between the two ends. This CDR3 comprises 15 residues. CDR3 in DNA: TGTGCCAGCAGACCCTCTGGCGGCCGGGGGACCGAGCAGTACTTC. Translation: CASRPSGGRGTEQYF.

J is TRBJ2-1 and V is TRBV20-1; either TRBD1 or TRBD2 may fit D (5 bases each). This CDR3 comprises 15 residues. The V gene's germline CDR1 is DFQATT and CDR2 SNEGSKA (reference sequence). V was cut by 0 bases and J by 6 bases, with 15 bases left in between. Here the CDR3 reads CSARDLVGTGNEQFF. The CDR3 DNA reads TGCAGTGCTAGAGATTTGGTCGGGACGGGCAATGAGCAGTTCTTC.

The chain employs TRBV2 and TRBJ2-4; tentative D call: TRBD1 (6 bases). Germline V CDR1 and CDR2: SNHLY, FYNNEI. CDR3 length: 14 amino acids. The V and J ends lost 7 bases and 0 bases respectively, with 10 bases between them. The CDR3 spells CASIQGLAKNIQYF. The CDR3 bases are TGTGCCAGCATTCAGGGGCTAGCCAAAAACATTCAGTACTTC.

V and J are TRBV6-6 and TRBJ1-5, with 8 bases fitting TRBD1. The V and J ends lost 10 bases and 3 bases, in that order; junction bases with no gene match: 5. The CDR3 is made up of 13 amino acids. CDR1 and CDR2 (germline): MNHNY, SVGAGI (reference sequence). CDR3 region: CATSDRVNQPQHF. The CDR3 nucleotides read TGTGCCACCTCGGACAGGGTCAATCAGCCCCAGCATTTT.

The rearrangement uses TRBV29-1 and TRBJ1-1, with D possibly being TRBD1 (5 bases). The CDR3 runs to 15 residues. V lost 0 bases and J lost 2, with 13 bases in between. Germline V lookup: CDR1 SQVTM, CDR2 ANQGSEA. The CDR3 loop is CSVEEPGSGNTEAFF. DNA of the CDR3: TGCAGCGTTGAAGAACCAGGGTCGGGAAACACTGAAGCTTTCTTT.

This clonotype was counted between two and nine times. V usage is TRBV27 and J usage is TRBJ1-3, with a weak D call TRBD1 (5 bases). Between the trimmed V and J ends, which lost 0 bases and 3 bases, there was a span of 9 bases. Germline CDR1 reads MNHEY; CDR2 reads SMNVEV (reference sequence). The CDR3 runs to 15 residues. CDR3: CASSLSGASGNTIYF. The CDR3 DNA reads as TGTGCCAGCAGTTTATCAGGGGCAAGTGGAAACACCATATATTTT.

CDR3 sequence: CASSQTLTGQAFF. The CDR3 DNA follows: TGTGCCAGCAGCCAAACATTGACAGGGCAAGCTTTCTTT. This chain uses TRBV14 with TRBJ1-1, with 7 nucleotides matching TRBD1. Germline trimming cut 2 bases from V and 9 bases from J; bases unmatched to any gene: 6. The length of the CDR3 is 13 residues. Germline V gene lookup returns CDR1 SGHDN and CDR2 FVKESK. Full variable domain (rest looked up from reference TRBV14 and TRBJ1-1): EAGVTQFPSHSVIEKGQTVTLRCDPISGHDNLYWYRRVMGKEIKFLLHFVKESKQDESGMPNNRFLAERTGGTYSTLKVQPAELEDSGVYFCASSQTLTGQAFFGQGTRLTVV.

In the case of this clonotype: An end of the junction does not agree with germline; a read error may underlie this. The chain carries TRBV7-2 and TRBJ2-3, with D unresolved. From germline, CDR1 is SGHTA and CDR2 FQGNSA. This CDR3 spans 14 amino acids. This chain's CDR3 is CASSLGCITDTQYF. The CDR3 DNA follows: TGTGCAAGCAGCTTAGGGTGCATCACAGATACGCAGTATTTT.

The gene calls are TRBV2 and TRBJ2-7; D ambiguous. Germline V CDR1 and CDR2: SNHLY, FYNNEI. The CDR3 totals 14 residues. V lost 5 bases and J lost 1, with 12 bases in between. The CDR3 here is CASSPPFVSYEQYF. In DNA, the CDR3 is TGTGCCAGCAGTCCCCCGTTTGTTTCCTACGAGCAGTACTTC.

This clonotype was detected many times. The gene calls are TRBV12-3 or TRBV12-4 and TRBJ1-2; D not certain. The V end lost 1 base, the J end lost 1 base, and 7 bases lay between the germline ends. The CDR3 spans 14 residues. This CDR3 is CASSLVGDNYGYTF. DNA of the CDR3: TGTGCCAGCAGTTTAGTGGGAGATAACTATGGCTACACCTTC.